A single TCR beta chain is shown here with its context. Its binding antigen is unknown. Base qualities are not recorded, but no much larger clone differs from it by a single base. These data come from a study of blood T cell repertoires in COVID-19 (dated by TCRdb to 2020 to 2022). With respect to the entire study: Samples from collaborators originated in the United States, Italy and Spain and spanned both the acute and convalescent phases of COVID-19. The prospective study material was composed of cDNA or gDNA derived from T cells, B-cell-depleted T cells, or PBMCs. The dataset comprised deeply sampled blood TCRbeta repertoires from subjects exposed to, actively infected with, or recovered from COVID-19. A freely available public database, intended as a resource for researchers studying the immune response to SARS-CoV-2, is where the repertoires were released. The samples were drawn from the first 160 participants of the ongoing ImmuneRACE study and from roughly 1,300 subjects provided by 6 global collaborators. A de-identified subject ID, COVID-19 status, age in years and sex were almost always included in the sample metadata. HLA class I and class II types, where available, came from metadata supplied by the sample provider rather than from assay-based typing.

Collaborating institutions collected whole blood in K2EDTA tubes following their own protocols. For TCRbeta analysis, collaborators shipped samples as frozen whole blood, isolated PBMCs, or DNA extracted from either of those sample types. Here is what the overall study found, with its caveats: The quantity of clinical and demographic metadata differed by source and by participant and was supplied without curation.

The CDR3 goes from the cysteine to the phenylalanine over 14 residues. Just CDR3 DNA is preserved here, 42 bases in frame from base 1. CDR1 and CDR2 are drawn from the germline V gene: SGHDT, YYEEEE. V is pared back by 4 bases and J by 7 bases, with 15 bases lying between the germline termini. TCRbeta CDR3 regions were amplified from genomic DNA using the immunoSEQ Assay, a bias-controlled multiplex PCR. As for the original processing: Within the assay, amplification of reference gene primers was used to estimate how many nucleated cells each sample contained. To quantify the absolute abundance of each unique TCRbeta CDR3 rearrangement, sequence reads were collapsed and filtered. Productive Simpson clonality was computed per sample as the square root of Simpson's diversity index over productive rearrangements. TCRdb carries this immuneACCESS record with in-frame sequences only. Its versions omit some clonotypes, under half of them owing to an unresolved V gene in the studies checked, with the rest unexplained. That table is the source of V, J and clone size, and D and trimming were worked out from the DNA. The sample has approximately 110,000 clones on record, 80% to 90% of them singletons. Clones ranked in the top ten supply 0.75% to 0.9% of the sample.

Sequencing was done on a sample of peripheral blood. The sequence is built from TRBV5-6 and TRBJ1-5; D gene: possibly TRBD1, on 5 matching bases. The clonotype originates from a woman aged 45-65 years with active or convalescent COVID-19. CDR3 protein: CASSRRGLDQPQHF. The DNA sequence is given as TGTGCCAGCAGCCGAAGGGGATTAGACCAGCCCCAGCATTTT.